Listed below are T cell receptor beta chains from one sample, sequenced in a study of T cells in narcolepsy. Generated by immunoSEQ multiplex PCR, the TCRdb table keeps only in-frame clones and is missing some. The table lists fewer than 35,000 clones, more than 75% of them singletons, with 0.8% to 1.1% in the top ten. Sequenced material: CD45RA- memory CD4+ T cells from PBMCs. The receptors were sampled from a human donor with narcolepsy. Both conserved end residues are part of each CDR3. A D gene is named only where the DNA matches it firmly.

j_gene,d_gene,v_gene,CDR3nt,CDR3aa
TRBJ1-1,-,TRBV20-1,TGCAGTGCTAGAGTAGACAGGGAAGCTTTCTTT,CSARVDREAFF
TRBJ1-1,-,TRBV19,TGTGCCAGTAGTATAGAAGCGGTGGCTTTCTTT,CASSIEAVAFF
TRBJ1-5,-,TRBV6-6,TGTGCCAGCAGTCCACAGAGCAATCAGCCCCAGCATTTT,CASSPQSNQPQHF
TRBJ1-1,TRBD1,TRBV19,TGTGCCAGTAGTGCCGACAGGGACACTGAAGCTTTCTTT,CASSADRDTEAFF
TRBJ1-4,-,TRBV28,TGTGCCAGCAACCCAACAGGGTTGTCGAATGAAAAACTGTTTTTT,CASNPTGLSNEKLFF
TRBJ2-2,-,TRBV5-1,TGCGCCAGCAGCTGGGCGGGGCAGAACACCGGGGAGCTGTTTTTT,CASSWAGQNTGELFF
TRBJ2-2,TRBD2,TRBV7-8,TGTGCCAGCAGCCAAACTAGCGGCAACACCGGGGAGCTGTTTTTT,CASSQTSGNTGELFF
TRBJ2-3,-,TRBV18,TGTGCCAGCCTCCAGGATTCATCAGATACGCAGTATTTT,CASLQDSSDTQYF
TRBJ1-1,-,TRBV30,TGTGCCTGGAGTAGTCTCGGTAGCGGGCAGAGAGGAACTGAAGCTTTCTTT,CAWSSLGSGQRGTEAFF
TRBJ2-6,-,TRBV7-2,TGTGCCAGCAGCGCCCTCCCTAATTCTGGGGCCAACGTCCTGACTTTC,CASSALPNSGANVLTF
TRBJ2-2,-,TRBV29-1,TGCAGCTTCAGGGTGGCCGGGGAGCTGTTTTTT,CSFRVAGELFF
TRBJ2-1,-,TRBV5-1,TGCGCCAGCAGCTTTAGGGACTCAACCTCCAATGAGCAGTTCTTC,CASSFRDSTSNEQFF
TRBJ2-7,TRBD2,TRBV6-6,TGTGCCAGCAGAAGATTCCTAGCGGGAGAATTCGAGCAGTACTTC,CASRRFLAGEFEQYF
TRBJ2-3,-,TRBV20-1,TGCAGTGCTAGTAAGGGAGATACGCAGTATTTT,CSASKGDTQYF
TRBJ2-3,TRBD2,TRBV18,TGTGCCAGCTCACCACCGATGAGAGCGGGAGGGCTATTGGATACGCAGTATTTT,CASSPPMRAGGLLDTQYF